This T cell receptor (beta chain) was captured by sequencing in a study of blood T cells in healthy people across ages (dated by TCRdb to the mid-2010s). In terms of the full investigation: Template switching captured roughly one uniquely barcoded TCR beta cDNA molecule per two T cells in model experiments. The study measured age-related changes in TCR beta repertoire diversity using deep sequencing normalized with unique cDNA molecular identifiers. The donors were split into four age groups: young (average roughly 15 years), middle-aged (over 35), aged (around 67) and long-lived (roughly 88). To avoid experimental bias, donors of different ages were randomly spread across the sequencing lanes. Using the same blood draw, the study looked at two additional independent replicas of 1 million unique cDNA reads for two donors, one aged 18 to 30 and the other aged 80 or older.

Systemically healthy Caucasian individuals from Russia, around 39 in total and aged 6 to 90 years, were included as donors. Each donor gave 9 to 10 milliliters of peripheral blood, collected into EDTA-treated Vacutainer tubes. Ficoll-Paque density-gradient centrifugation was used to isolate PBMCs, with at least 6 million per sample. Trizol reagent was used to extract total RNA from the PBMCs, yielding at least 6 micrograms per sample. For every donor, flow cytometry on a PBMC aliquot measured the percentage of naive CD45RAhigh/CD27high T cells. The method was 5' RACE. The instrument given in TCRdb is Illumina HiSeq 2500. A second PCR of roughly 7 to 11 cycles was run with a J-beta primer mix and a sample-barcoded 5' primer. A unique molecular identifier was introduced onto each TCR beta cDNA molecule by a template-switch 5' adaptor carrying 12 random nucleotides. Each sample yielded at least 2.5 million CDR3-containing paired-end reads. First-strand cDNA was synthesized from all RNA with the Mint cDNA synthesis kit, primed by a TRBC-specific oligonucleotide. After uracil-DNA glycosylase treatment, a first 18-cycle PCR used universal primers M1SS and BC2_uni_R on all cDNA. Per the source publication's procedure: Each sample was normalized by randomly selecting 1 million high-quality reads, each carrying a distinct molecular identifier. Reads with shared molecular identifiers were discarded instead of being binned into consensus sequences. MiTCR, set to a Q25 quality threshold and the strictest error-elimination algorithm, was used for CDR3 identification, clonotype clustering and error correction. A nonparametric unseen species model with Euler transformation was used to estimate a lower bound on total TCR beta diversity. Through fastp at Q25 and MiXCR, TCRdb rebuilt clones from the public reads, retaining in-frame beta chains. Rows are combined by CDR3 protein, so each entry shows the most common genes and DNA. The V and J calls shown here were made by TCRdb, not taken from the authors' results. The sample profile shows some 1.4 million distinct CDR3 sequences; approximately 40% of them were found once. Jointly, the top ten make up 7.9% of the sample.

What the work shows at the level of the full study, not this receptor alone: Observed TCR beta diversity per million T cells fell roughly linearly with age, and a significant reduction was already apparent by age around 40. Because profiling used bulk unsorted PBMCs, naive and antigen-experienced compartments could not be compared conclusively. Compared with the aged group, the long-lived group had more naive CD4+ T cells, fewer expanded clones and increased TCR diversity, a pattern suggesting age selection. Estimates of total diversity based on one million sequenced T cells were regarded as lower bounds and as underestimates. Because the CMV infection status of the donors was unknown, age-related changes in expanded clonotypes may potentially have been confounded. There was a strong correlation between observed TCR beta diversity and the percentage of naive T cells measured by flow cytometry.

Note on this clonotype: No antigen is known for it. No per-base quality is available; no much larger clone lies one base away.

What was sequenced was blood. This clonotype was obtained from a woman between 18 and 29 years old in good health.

The sequenced DNA: TGCAGTGCTAGCGGACTAGCGGGATACGAGCAGTACTTC. The translation is CSASGLAGYEQYF. Rearrangement joined TRBV20-1 to TRBJ2-1, with 12 bases matching TRBD2. The J call may be mistaken, given a closer DNA end match to TRBJ2-7. The germline V gene (reference sequence) supplies CDR1 DFQATT and CDR2 SNEGSKA. The CDR3 numbers 13 residues from cysteine through phenylalanine. The retained sequence is limited to the CDR3, 39 bases, with the frame set at the first base.